The entry below describes one T cell receptor (beta chain). Its cognate antigen is unknown. The data were obtained in a study of OX40 agonist ivuxolimab in advanced cancers. Across the study: Treatment received earlier with anti-PD-1, anti-PD-L1 or anti-CTLA-4 agents was allowed, and 40% had some. Notes on the study in general: Clones of CD4+ and CD8+ blood T cells grew by week 6 at doses of 0.1 to 3.0 mg/kg.

Systemic immunosuppression or autoimmune disease history was grounds to exclude patients. TCRdb's copy holds only in-frame clones and misses some; the assay was immunoSEQ multiplex PCR. The table includes more than 65,000 clones, around 84% detected once. Germline V CDR1 and CDR2: SGHTA, FQGNSA. Trimming removed 2 bases at V and 4 bases at J, with 14 bases between. This CDR3 has 15 residues. The clonotype originates from an adult with an advanced solid tumor such as melanoma, head and neck, liver or kidney cancer. The chain has TRBV7-2 and TRBJ1-1, with D possibly TRBD1 on 6 matching bases. Sequencing used CD4+ or CD8+ T cells sorted from blood, obtained in a trial of the OX40 agonist ivuxolimab. The CDR3 DNA sequence: TGTGCCAGCAGCTTAAGAGGGCGGGGGGCCACTGAAGCTTTCTTT. This encodes CASSLRGRGATEAFF.